This is a list of T cell receptor beta chains from one sample in a study of T cell responses to AZD1222 COVID-19 vaccine. Method: immunoSEQ multiplex PCR; TCRdb's copy keeps in-frame clones and lacks some. The data contain some 120,000 clones, about 90% of them singletons. Sample: peripheral blood, taken on day 0 of MenACWY control vaccination. These receptors were collected from an adult in good health. Each CDR3 is given with its conserved first and last residue. A D gene is named only where the DNA matches it firmly.

13	TRBJ2-7	-	TRBV12-3/TRBV12-4	TGTGCCAGCAGCCCAGACACCTCCTACGAGCAGTACTTC	CASSPDTSYEQYF
14	TRBJ2-7	TRBD1	TRBV9	TGTGCCAGCAGCTACCGGGACAGGGCCTACGAGCAGTACTTC	CASSYRDRAYEQYF
14	TRBJ2-7	TRBD2	TRBV11-2	TGTGCCAGCAGCCGAAACCAGCGGGGGGACGAGCAGTACTTC	CASSRNQRGDEQYF
13	TRBJ2-7	TRBD1	TRBV19	TGTGCCAGTAGTCTACGGGACAGCTACGAGCAGTACTTC	CASSLRDSYEQYF
14	TRBJ2-5	-	TRBV5-1	TGCGCCAGCAGCTTGGCTGGGCCCACAGAGACCCAGTACTTC	CASSLAGPTETQYF
17	TRBJ1-3	-	TRBV19	TGTGCCAGTAGTACCTCCGCGCGGCTCCTTTCTGGAAACACCATATATTTT	CASSTSARLLSGNTIYF
17	TRBJ2-7	TRBD2	TRBV11-2	TGTGCCAGCAGCTTAGTACTAGCGGGAGGGAACGTGTACGAGCAGTACTTC	CASSLVLAGGNVYEQYF
14	TRBJ2-7	-	TRBV6-5	TGTGCCAGCAGTAGGCTGCCAGGCTCCTACGAGCAGTACTTC	CASSRLPGSYEQYF
16	TRBJ1-1	-	TRBV2	TGTGCCAGCAGTGATGGAGCAGGTAACATGAACACTGAAGCTTTCTTT	CASSDGAGNMNTEAFF
13	TRBJ2-5	-	TRBV30	TGTGCCTGGAACCCGGCCAGGCCAGAGACCCAGTACTTC	CAWNPARPETQYF
14	TRBJ2-5	-	TRBV5-1	TGCGCCAGCAGGCTGGGGACACAGATTGAGACCCAGTACTTC	CASRLGTQIETQYF
15	TRBJ2-1	TRBD1	TRBV10-1	TGCGCCAGCAGTGGACCGGGACAGGGGGGTGAGGAGCAGTTCTTC	CASSGPGQGGEEQFF
11	TRBJ2-7	-	TRBV11-2	TGTGCCAGCAGCTTCGCCTACGAGCAGTACTTC	CASSFAYEQYF
13	TRBJ2-7	TRBD2	TRBV28	TGTGCCAGCAGTTTTAGGACTAGGGGCGAGCAGTACTTC	CASSFRTRGEQYF
13	TRBJ2-7	-	TRBV5-1	TGCGCCAGCAGCTTGGGCGGTCTTCGGGAGCAGTACTTC	CASSLGGLREQYF